Sequencing of this TCR beta chain was carried out in a study of Tregs in tolerant kidney transplant recipients. Thawed PBMCs were FACS-sorted into unstimulated CD4+CD25+CD127- regulatory T cells, CD4+CD25- non-regulatory cells, CD4 and CD8 cells. Germline V gene data show CDR1 as SNHLY and CDR2 as FYNNEI. CDR3 length equals 12 residues. Deletions cut 4 bases from V and 5 bases from J, with 8 bases between. Produced via immunoSEQ multiplex PCR; TCRdb's table is partial and in-frame only. This sample has more than 75,000 clones, with more than 85% found just once. This receptor was identified in a human donor who received a combined kidney and bone marrow transplant. Sequenced here: CD4+ T cells from blood, sampled before the transplant. The genes are TRBV2 and TRBJ2-5; unclear D gene. CDR3 coding DNA: TGTGCCAGCAGTGTGGGCCTGGAGACCCAGTACTTC. This translates into CASSVGLETQYF.